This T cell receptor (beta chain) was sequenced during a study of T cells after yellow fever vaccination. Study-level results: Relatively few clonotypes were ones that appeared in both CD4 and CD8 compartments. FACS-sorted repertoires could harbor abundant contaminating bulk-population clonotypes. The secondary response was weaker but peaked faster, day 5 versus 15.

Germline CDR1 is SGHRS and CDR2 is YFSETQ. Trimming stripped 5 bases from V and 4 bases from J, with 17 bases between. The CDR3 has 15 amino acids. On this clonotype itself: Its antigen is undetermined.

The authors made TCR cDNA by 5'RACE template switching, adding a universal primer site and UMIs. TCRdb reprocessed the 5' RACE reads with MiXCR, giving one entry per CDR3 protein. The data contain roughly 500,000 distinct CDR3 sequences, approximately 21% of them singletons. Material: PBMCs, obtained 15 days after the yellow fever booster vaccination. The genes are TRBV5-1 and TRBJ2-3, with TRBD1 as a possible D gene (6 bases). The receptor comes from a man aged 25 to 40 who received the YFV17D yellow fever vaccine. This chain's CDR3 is CASRSDRFGADTQYF. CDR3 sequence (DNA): TGCGCCAGCAGGTCTGACAGGTTCGGGGCAGATACGCAGTATTTT.